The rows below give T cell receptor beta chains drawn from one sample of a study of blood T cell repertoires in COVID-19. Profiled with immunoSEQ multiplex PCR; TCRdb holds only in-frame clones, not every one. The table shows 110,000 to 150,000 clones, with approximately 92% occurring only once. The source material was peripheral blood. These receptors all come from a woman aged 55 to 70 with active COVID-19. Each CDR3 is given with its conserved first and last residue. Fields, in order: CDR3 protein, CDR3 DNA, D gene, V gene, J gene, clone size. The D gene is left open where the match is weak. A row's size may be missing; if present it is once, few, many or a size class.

CDR3: CASSRNWGGALGSEQYF
DNA: TGCGCCAGCAGCCGGAACTGGGGCGGTGCCCTAGGAAGCGAGCAGTACTTC
D: .
V: TRBV4-1
J: TRBJ2-7
size: .

CDR3: CASSSGQGIANGNTIYF
DNA: TGTGCCAGCAGTTCGGGACAGGGGATTGCGAATGGAAACACCATATATTTT
D: TRBD1
V: TRBV5-4
J: TRBJ1-3
size: .

CDR3: CASSPGAIHEQYF
DNA: TGTGCCAGCTCACCAGGGGCGATCCACGAGCAGTACTTC
D: .
V: TRBV11-2
J: TRBJ2-7
size: .

CDR3: CASRGSSDTQYF
DNA: TGTGCCAGCAGGGGGAGTTCAGATACGCAGTATTTT
D: .
V: TRBV25-1
J: TRBJ2-3
size: .

CDR3: CASSRRTTTVGGEKLFF
DNA: TGCGCCAGCAGTCGTCGGACGACGACAGTCGGTGGTGAAAAACTGTTTTTT
D: .
V: TRBV5-1
J: TRBJ1-4
size: .

CDR3: CASSPRPVRQFF
DNA: TGTGCCAGCAGTCCCCGCCCGGTGAGGCAGTTCTTC
D: .
V: TRBV6-2/TRBV6-3
J: TRBJ2-1
size: .

CDR3: CASSLRQGPDTQYF
DNA: TGTGCCAGCAGCCTCAGACAGGGCCCAGATACGCAGTATTTT
D: TRBD1
V: TRBV6-5
J: TRBJ2-3
size: .

CDR3: CASSLEGAGRYEQYF
DNA: TGTGCCAGCAGCTTGGAAGGGGCGGGGCGCTACGAGCAGTACTTC
D: .
V: TRBV5-4
J: TRBJ2-7
size: few

CDR3: CASSAKLAGPLKQYF
DNA: TGTGCCAGCAGCGCCAAACTAGCGGGCCCCCTTAAGCAGTACTTC
D: TRBD2
V: TRBV7-3
J: TRBJ2-7
size: .

CDR3: CASSAGLVAAGEQFF
DNA: TGTGCCAGCAGCGCCGGACTAGTCGCAGCGGGCGAGCAGTTCTTC
D: TRBD2
V: TRBV9
J: TRBJ2-1
size: .

CDR3: CASSPPGLANTDTQYF
DNA: TGTGCCAGCAGCCCCCCCGGTCTAGCTAACACAGATACGCAGTATTTT
D: .
V: TRBV7-2
J: TRBJ2-3
size: .

CDR3: CASSPTGQGLLRTEAFF
DNA: TGTGCCAGCTCCCCAACCGGACAGGGGCTTCTGAGGACTGAAGCTTTCTTT
D: TRBD1
V: TRBV18
J: TRBJ1-1
size: .

CDR3: CASSLQGNGNQPQHF
DNA: TGTGCCAGCAGTTTGCAGGGGAATGGCAATCAGCCCCAGCATTTT
D: .
V: TRBV5-5
J: TRBJ1-5
size: .

CDR3: CASSVSQGLANEQFF
DNA: TGTGCCAGCAGCGTATCCCAGGGGCTAGCCAATGAGCAGTTCTTC
D: .
V: TRBV9
J: TRBJ2-1
size: .

CDR3: CASSFLGQGEDQYF
DNA: TGTGCCAGCAGCTTCCTGGGACAGGGGGAAGACCAGTACTTC
D: TRBD1
V: TRBV7-9
J: TRBJ2-5
size: .

CDR3: CASSQSGDRVTGELFF
DNA: TGCGCCAGCAGTCAATCCGGGGACAGGGTCACCGGGGAGCTGTTTTTT
D: TRBD1
V: TRBV23-1
J: TRBJ2-2
size: .

CDR3: CASSLGAGQNTEAFF
DNA: TGTGCCAGCAGCTTGGGGGCAGGGCAAAACACTGAAGCTTTCTTT
D: .
V: TRBV5-4
J: TRBJ1-1
size: .

CDR3: CSVPDRAGYTF
DNA: TGCAGCGTTCCGGACAGGGCTGGCTACACCTTC
D: TRBD1
V: TRBV29-1
J: TRBJ1-2
size: .

CDR3: CASSQDGVAGSQETQYF
DNA: TGCGCCAGCAGCCAAGATGGAGTAGCGGGATCCCAAGAGACCCAGTACTTC
D: TRBD2
V: TRBV4-3
J: TRBJ2-5
size: .

CDR3: CASSLSGANVLTF
DNA: TGTGCCAGCAGTCTTTCTGGGGCCAACGTCCTGACTTTC
D: .
V: TRBV27
J: TRBJ2-6
size: .

CDR3: CASSQVLNTGELFF
DNA: TGCGCCAGCAGCCAAGTACTGAACACCGGGGAGCTGTTTTTT
D: .
V: TRBV4-3
J: TRBJ2-2
size: .

CDR3: CASTRTSGSSDTQYF
DNA: TGTGCCAGCACCCGGACTAGCGGGAGTTCAGATACGCAGTATTTT
D: TRBD2
V: TRBV6-5
J: TRBJ2-3
size: .

CDR3: CASSLPGLAGESREQYF
DNA: TGTGCCAGCAGCTTACCGGGACTAGCGGGAGAAAGTCGCGAGCAGTACTTC
D: TRBD2
V: TRBV7-2
J: TRBJ2-7
size: .

CDR3: CATERGRVSGELFF
DNA: TGTGCCACCGAACGGGGGAGGGTCAGCGGGGAGCTGTTTTTT
D: TRBD2
V: TRBV10-3
J: TRBJ2-2
size: once

CDR3: CASSNVRIGSSNQPQHF
DNA: TGTGCCAGTAGTAATGTCAGAATCGGGAGTAGCAATCAGCCCCAGCATTTT
D: .
V: TRBV19
J: TRBJ1-5
size: .

CDR3: CASTTREGLAKYNEQFF
DNA: TGTGCCAGCACCACCAGGGAGGGACTAGCGAAGTACAATGAGCAGTTCTTC
D: TRBD2
V: TRBV28
J: TRBJ2-1
size: .

CDR3: CASSLYGTYGYTF
DNA: TGTGCCAGCAGTCTATACGGTACCTATGGCTACACCTTC
D: .
V: TRBV28
J: TRBJ1-2
size: .

CDR3: CASSQSGALAGSTQYF
DNA: TGTGCCAGCAGCCAATCCGGAGCACTAGCGGGAAGTACGCAGTATTTT
D: TRBD2
V: TRBV3-1/TRBV3-2
J: TRBJ2-3
size: .

CDR3: CASSQSGIGTSGRMWGRTDTQYF
DNA: TGTGCCAGCAGCCAAAGCGGGATTGGGACTAGCGGGAGGATGTGGGGCCGCACAGATACGCAGTATTTT
D: TRBD2
V: TRBV7-8
J: TRBJ2-3
size: .

CDR3: CAWSRGPGTGNGYTF
DNA: TGTGCCTGGAGCAGAGGTCCCGGGACAGGGAACGGCTACACCTTC
D: TRBD1
V: TRBV30
J: TRBJ1-2
size: .

CDR3: CASKYRGGGGPDYEQYF
DNA: TGTGCCAGCAAATATAGGGGTGGGGGGGGCCCGGATTACGAGCAGTACTTC
D: .
V: TRBV27
J: TRBJ2-7
size: .

CDR3: CASSRVAGDHEQYF
DNA: TGTGCCAGTAGTAGAGTAGCGGGAGATCACGAGCAGTACTTC
D: TRBD2
V: TRBV19
J: TRBJ2-7
size: .

CDR3: CASSVSTGGEVRNIQYF
DNA: TGTGCCAGCAGCGTCTCGACAGGGGGCGAAGTTAGGAACATTCAGTACTTC
D: TRBD1
V: TRBV9
J: TRBJ2-4
size: .

CDR3: CASSQDLGRARSGNTIYF
DNA: TGTGCCAGCAGCCAAGATTTAGGGAGGGCCCGCTCTGGAAACACCATATATTTT
D: .
V: TRBV3-1/TRBV3-2
J: TRBJ1-3
size: many

CDR3: CASSSGASSVTDTQYF
DNA: TGCGCCAGCAGCTCTGGGGCTAGTTCCGTAACAGATACGCAGTATTTT
D: .
V: TRBV5-1
J: TRBJ2-3
size: .

CDR3: CASSLGQGGDTQYF
DNA: TGTGCCAGCAGCTTGGGACAGGGAGGGGATACGCAGTATTTT
D: TRBD1
V: TRBV9
J: TRBJ2-3
size: .

CDR3: CASSGNRGGREQYF
DNA: TGTGCCAGCAGTGGGAACAGGGGAGGACGCGAGCAGTACTTC
D: .
V: TRBV27
J: TRBJ2-7
size: once